Described below is a single T cell receptor beta chain sequence and its context. This sample stems from a study of blood T cell repertoires in COVID-19. The junction had 17 bases not matched to a gene; V was cut back by 12 bases and J by 5 bases. Germline CDR1 is KGHDR and CDR2 is SFDVKD. There are 15 residues in the CDR3. TCRdb's table, derived via immunoSEQ multiplex PCR, lists solely in-frame clones and lacks some. The repertoire holds under 140,000 clones, with 76% as singletons. The TCR comes from a woman of 80 years or more with acute or convalescent COVID-19. The chain joins TRBV24-1 to TRBJ2-7; 8 nucleotides line up with TRBD1. The specimen sequenced was peripheral blood. CDR3 amino acids: CAPEGFQDRENEQYF. As DNA, the CDR3 is TGTGCCCCGGAGGGGTTTCAGGACAGGGAAAACGAGCAGTACTTC.